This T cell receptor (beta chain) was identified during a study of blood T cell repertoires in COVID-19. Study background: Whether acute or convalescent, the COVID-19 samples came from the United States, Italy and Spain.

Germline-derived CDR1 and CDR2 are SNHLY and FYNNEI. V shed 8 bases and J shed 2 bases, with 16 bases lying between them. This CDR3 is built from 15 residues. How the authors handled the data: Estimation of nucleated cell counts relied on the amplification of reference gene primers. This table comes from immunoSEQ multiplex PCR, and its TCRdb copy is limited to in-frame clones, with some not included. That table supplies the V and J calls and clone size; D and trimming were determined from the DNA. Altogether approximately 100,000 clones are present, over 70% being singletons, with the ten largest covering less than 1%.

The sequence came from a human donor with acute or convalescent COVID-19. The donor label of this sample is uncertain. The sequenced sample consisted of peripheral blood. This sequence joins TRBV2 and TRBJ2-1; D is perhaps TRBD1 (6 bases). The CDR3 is CASYQDRATYNEQFF. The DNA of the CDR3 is TGTGCCAGCTACCAGGACAGAGCTACCTACAATGAGCAGTTCTTC.